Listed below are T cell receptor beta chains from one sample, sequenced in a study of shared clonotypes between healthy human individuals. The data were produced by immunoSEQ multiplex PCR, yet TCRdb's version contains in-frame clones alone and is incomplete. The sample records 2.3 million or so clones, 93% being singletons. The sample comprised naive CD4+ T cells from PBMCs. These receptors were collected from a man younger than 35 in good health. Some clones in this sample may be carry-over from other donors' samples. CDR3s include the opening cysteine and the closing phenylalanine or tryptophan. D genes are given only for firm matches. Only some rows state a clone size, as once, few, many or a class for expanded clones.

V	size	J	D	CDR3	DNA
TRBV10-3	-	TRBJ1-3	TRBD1	CAISALRTGGNTIYF	TGTGCCATCAGTGCTTTGAGGACAGGGGGAAACACCATATATTTT
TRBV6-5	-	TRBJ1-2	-	CASRQGMGYTF	TGTGCCAGCAGGCAGGGGATGGGCTACACCTTC
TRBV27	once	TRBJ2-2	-	CASSLPRTGELFF	TGTGCCAGCAGCCTTCCCCGAACTGGGGAGCTGTTTTTT
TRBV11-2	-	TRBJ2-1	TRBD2	CASSFSGRAGNEQFF	TGTGCCAGCAGCTTTAGCGGGAGGGCCGGGAATGAGCAGTTCTTC
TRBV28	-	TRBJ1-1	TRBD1	CASSLSWTGGAFF	TGTGCCAGCAGTTTATCCTGGACAGGAGGGGCTTTCTTT
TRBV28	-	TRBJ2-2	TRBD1	CASSTGGGIQHGELFF	TGTGCCAGCAGCACAGGGGGCGGTATCCAACACGGGGAGCTGTTTTTT
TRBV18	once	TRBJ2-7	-	CASSPPGLSGYEQYF	TGTGCCAGCTCACCGCCCGGACTCAGCGGTTACGAGCAGTACTTC
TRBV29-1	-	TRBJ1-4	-	CSVELMTDEPGELFF	TGCAGCGTTGAATTGATGACAGACGAGCCCGGGGAACTGTTTTTT
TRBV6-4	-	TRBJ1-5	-	CAGNAGTRDNQPQHF	TGTGCCGGTAATGCCGGGACACGCGACAATCAGCCCCAGCATTTT
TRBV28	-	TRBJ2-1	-	CASTQLDRNNEQFF	TGTGCCAGCACCCAACTAGATCGAAACAATGAGCAGTTCTTC
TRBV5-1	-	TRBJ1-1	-	CASSLDEKAFF	TGCGCCAGCAGCCTGGACGAAAAAGCTTTCTTT
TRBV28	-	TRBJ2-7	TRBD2	CASSRPGAGTTYEQYF	TGTGCCAGCAGTCGACCCGGAGCGGGAACCACCTACGAGCAGTACTTC
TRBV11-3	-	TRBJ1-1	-	CASSSGNTEAFF	TGTGCCAGCAGTTCAGGGAACACTGAAGCTTTCTTT
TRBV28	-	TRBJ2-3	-	CATPERTSTAPDTQYF	TGTGCCACCCCAGAAAGGACCTCAACGGCCCCAGATACGCAGTATTTT
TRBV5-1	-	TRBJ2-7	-	CASSGGTASVSSSYEQYF	TGCGCCAGCAGCGGAGGGACAGCCAGCGTATCGAGCTCCTACGAGCAGTACTTC
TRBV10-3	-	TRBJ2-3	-	CAISELTYTDTQYF	TGTGCCATCAGTGAGCTCACATACACAGATACGCAGTATTTT
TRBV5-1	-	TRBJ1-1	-	CASSLVRGSEVTEAFF	TGCGCCAGCAGCTTGGTACGGGGCTCGGAGGTCACTGAAGCTTTCTTT
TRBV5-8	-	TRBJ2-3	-	CASTAEVWSSTDTQYF	TGTGCCAGCACCGCTGAGGTGTGGAGTAGCACAGATACGCAGTATTTT
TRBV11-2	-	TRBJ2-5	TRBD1	CASSPRQGARLETQYF	TGTGCCAGCAGCCCTAGACAGGGGGCGCGCTTGGAGACCCAGTACTTC
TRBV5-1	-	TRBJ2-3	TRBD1	CASSLEGGADTQYF	TGCGCCAGCAGTCTGGAAGGGGGCGCAGATACGCAGTATTTT
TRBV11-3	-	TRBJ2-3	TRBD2	CASSLGGTSGPTDTQYF	TGTGCCAGCAGCTTAGGGGGGACTAGCGGGCCCACAGATACGCAGTATTTT
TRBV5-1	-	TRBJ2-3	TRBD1	CASRDRAGTDTQYF	TGCGCCAGTCGGGACAGGGCGGGCACAGATACGCAGTATTTT
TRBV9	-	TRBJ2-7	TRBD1	CASSPRDSLYEQYF	TGTGCCAGCAGCCCCAGGGACAGCCTCTACGAGCAGTACTTC
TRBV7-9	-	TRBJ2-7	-	CASSLRRRGDSYEQYF	TGTGCCAGCAGCCTCCGAAGAAGGGGGGACTCCTACGAGCAGTACTTC
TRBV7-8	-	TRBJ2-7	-	CASSLSDSYEQYF	TGTGCCAGCAGCTTAAGCGATTCCTACGAGCAGTACTTC
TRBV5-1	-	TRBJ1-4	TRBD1	CASSLGVQGAPNEKLFF	TGCGCCAGCAGCTTGGGCGTACAGGGGGCGCCTAATGAAAAACTGTTTTTT
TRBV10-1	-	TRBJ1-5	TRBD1	CASSDRGLGQPQHF	TGCGCCAGTTCGGACAGGGGGTTAGGGCAGCCCCAGCATTTT
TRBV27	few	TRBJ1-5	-	CASSPYRVYGNQPQHF	TGTGCCAGCAGTCCTTACAGGGTTTATGGCAATCAGCCCCAGCATTTT
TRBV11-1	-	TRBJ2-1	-	CASSKEVGARQSDEQFF	TGTGCCAGCAGCAAAGAGGTCGGAGCTAGACAGTCCGATGAGCAGTTCTTC
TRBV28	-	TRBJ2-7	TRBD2	CASRPRFLAGGGEQYF	TGTGCCAGCAGGCCCCGCTTCTTAGCGGGAGGAGGCGAGCAGTACTTC
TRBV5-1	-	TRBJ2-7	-	CASSLDPGGGSYEQYF	TGCGCCAGCAGCTTGGACCCAGGAGGGGGGTCCTACGAGCAGTACTTC